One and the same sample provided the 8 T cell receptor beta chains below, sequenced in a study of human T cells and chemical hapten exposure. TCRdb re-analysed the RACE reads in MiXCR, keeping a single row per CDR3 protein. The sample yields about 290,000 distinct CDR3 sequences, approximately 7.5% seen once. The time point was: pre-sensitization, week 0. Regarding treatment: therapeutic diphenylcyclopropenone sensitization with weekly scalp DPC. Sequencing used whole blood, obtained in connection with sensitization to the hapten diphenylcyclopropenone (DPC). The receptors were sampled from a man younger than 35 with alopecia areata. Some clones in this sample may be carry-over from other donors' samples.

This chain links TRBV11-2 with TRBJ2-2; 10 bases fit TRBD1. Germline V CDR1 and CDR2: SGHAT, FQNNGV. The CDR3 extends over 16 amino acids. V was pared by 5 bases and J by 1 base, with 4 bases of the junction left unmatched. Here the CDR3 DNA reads TGTGCCAGCAGCCTTAGGACAGGGGGGAACACCGGGGAGCTGTTTTTT. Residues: CASSLRTGGNTGELFF.

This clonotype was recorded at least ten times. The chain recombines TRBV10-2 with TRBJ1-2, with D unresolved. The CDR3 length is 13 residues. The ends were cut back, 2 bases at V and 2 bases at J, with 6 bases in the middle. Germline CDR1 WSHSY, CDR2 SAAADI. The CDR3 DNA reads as TGCGCCAGCAGTGAGATGGTAAACTATGGCTACACCTTC. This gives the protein CASSEMVNYGYTF.

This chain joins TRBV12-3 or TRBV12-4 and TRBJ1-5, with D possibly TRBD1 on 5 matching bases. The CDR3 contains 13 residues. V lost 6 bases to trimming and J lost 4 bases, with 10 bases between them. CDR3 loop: CASSQRGNQPQHF. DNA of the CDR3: TGTGCCAGCAGCCAACGGGGGAATCAGCCCCAGCATTTT.

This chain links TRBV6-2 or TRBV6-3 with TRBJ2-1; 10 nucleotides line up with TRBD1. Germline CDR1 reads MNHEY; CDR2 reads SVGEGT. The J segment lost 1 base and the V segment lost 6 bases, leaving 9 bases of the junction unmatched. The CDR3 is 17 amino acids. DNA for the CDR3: TGTGCCAGCAGCTCAATCGCGGGACAGGGGTCCTACAATGAGCAGTTCTTC. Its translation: CASSSIAGQGSYNEQFF.

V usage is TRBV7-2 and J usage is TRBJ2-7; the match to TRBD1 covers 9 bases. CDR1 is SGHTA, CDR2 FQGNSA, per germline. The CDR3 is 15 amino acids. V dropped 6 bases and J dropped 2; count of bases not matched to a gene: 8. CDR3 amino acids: CASSYTGGGPYEQYF. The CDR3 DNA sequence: TGTGCCAGCAGTTATACAGGGGGCGGCCCCTACGAGCAGTACTTC.

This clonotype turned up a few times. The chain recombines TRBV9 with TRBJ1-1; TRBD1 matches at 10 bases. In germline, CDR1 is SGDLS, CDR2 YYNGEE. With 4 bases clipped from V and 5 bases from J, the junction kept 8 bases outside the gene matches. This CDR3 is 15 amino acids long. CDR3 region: CASSIKPGQGTEAFF. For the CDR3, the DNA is TGTGCCAGCAGCATTAAACCGGGACAGGGGACTGAAGCTTTCTTT.

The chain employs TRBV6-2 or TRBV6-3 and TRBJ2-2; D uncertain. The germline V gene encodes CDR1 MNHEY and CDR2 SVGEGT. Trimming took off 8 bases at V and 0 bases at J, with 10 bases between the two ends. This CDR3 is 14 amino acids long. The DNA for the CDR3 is TGTGCCAGCTCCGTCTCCCCGAACACCGGGGAGCTGTTTTTT. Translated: CASSVSPNTGELFF.

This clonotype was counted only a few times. CDR3 DNA sequence: TGCGCCAGCAGCCAGCCCAATCGGGGCACTTACAGGGGGATCCATCAGCCCCAGCATTTT. Translated, it gives CASSQPNRGTYRGIHQPQHF. The chain uses TRBV4-3 and TRBJ1-5; 8 bases are shared with TRBD1. J gave up 5 bases and V 3 bases, and 21 bases lay outside the gene matches. Germline V CDR1 and CDR2: LGHNA, YSLEER. The CDR3 sequence is 20 residues long.